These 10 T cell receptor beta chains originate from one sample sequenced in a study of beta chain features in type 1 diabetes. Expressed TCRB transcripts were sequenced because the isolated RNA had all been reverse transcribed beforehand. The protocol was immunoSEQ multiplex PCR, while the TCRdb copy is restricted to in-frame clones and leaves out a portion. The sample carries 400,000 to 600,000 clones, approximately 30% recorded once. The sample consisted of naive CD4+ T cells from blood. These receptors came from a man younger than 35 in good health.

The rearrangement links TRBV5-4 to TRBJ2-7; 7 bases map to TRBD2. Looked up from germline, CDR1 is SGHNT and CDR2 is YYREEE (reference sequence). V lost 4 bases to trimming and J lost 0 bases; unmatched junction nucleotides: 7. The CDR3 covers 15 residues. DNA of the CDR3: TGTGCCAGCAGCGTCGGAGGCGGGAGCTCCTACGAGCAGTACTTC. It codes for CASSVGGGSSYEQYF.

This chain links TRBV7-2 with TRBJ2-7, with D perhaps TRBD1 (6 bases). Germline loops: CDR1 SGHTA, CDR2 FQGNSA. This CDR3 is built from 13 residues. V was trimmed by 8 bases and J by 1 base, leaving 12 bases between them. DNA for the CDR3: TGTGCCAGCCGACTGGGGGCATCCTACGAGCAGTACTTC. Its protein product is CASRLGASYEQYF.

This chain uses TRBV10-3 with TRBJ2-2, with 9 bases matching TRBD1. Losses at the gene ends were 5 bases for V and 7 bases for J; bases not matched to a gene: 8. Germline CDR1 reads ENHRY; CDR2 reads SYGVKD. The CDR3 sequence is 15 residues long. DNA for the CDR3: TGTGCCATCAGTCCGGGACAGGGTGGTAGCGGGGAGCTGTTTTTT. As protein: CAISPGQGGSGELFF.

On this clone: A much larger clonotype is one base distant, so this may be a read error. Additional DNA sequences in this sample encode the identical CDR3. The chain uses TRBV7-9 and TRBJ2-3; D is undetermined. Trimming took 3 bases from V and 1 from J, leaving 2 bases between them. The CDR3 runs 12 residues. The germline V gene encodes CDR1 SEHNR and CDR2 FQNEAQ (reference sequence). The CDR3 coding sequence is TGTGCCAGCAGCTTTGGCACAGATACGCAGTATTTT. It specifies CASSFGTDTQYF.

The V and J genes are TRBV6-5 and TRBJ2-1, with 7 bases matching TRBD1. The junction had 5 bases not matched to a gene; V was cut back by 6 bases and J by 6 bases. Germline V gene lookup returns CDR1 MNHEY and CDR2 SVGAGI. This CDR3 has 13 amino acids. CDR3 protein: CASSRDRANEQFF. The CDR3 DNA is TGTGCCAGCAGCCGTGACAGGGCCAATGAGCAGTTCTTC.

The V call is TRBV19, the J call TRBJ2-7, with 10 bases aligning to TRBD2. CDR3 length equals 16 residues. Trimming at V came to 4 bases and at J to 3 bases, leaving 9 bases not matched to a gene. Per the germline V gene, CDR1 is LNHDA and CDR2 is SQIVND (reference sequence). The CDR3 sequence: CASSRWLAGANYEQYF. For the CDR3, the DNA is TGTGCCAGTAGTAGGTGGCTAGCGGGAGCAAACTACGAGCAGTACTTC. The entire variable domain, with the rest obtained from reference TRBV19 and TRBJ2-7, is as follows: DGGITQSPKYLFRKEGQNVTLSCEQNLNHDAMYWYRQDPGQGLRLIYYSQIVNDFQKGDIAEGYSVSREKKESFPLTVTSAQKNPTAFYLCASSRWLAGANYEQYFGPGTRLTVT.

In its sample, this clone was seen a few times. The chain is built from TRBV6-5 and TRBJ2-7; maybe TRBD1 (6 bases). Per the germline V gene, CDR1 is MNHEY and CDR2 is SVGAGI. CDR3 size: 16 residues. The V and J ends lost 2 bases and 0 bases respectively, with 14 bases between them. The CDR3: CASSYTAWDTSYEQYF. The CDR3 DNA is TGTGCCAGCAGTTACACCGCCTGGGACACCTCCTACGAGCAGTACTTC.

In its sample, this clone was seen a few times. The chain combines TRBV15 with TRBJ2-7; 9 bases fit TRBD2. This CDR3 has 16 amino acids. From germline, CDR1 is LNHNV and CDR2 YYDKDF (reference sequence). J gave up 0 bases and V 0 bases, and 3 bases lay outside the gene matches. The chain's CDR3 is CATSREGGRGSYEQYF. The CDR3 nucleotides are TGTGCCACCAGCAGAGAGGGCGGGAGGGGCTCCTACGAGCAGTACTTC. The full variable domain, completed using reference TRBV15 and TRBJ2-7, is DAMVIQNPRYQVTQFGKPVTLSCSQTLNHNVMYWYQQKSSQAPKLLFHYYDKDFNNEADTPDNFQSRRPNTSFCFLDIRSPGLGDTAMYLCATSREGGRGSYEQYFGPGTRLTVT.

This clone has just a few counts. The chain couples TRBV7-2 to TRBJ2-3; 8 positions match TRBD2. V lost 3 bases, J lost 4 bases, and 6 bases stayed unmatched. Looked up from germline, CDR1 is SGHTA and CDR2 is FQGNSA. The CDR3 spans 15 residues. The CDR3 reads CASSFLSGSADTQYF. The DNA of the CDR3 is TGTGCCAGCAGCTTCCTCAGCGGGAGCGCAGATACGCAGTATTTT.

In DNA, the CDR3 is TGTGCCAGCAGTTTACTGACAAAAAACATTCAGTACTTC. Its translation: CASSLLTKNIQYF. The chain combines TRBV28 with TRBJ2-4; D is unresolved. The ends were cut back, 2 bases at V and 4 bases at J, with 6 bases in the middle. This CDR3 comprises 13 residues. Looked up from germline, CDR1 is MDHEN and CDR2 is SYDVKM.